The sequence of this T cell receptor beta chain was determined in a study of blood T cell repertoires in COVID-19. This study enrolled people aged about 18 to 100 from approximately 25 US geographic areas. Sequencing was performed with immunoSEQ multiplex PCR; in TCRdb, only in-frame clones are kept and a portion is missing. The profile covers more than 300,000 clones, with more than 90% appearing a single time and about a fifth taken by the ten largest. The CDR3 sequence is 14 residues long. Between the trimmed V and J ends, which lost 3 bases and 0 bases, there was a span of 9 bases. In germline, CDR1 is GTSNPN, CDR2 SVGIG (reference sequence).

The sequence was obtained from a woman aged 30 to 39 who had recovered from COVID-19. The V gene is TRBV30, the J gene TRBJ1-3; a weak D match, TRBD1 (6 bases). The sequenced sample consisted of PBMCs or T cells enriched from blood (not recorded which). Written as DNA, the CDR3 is TGTGCCTGGAGCACAGGGAACTCTGGAAACACCATATATTTT. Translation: CAWSTGNSGNTIYF.